The text below deals with one TCR beta chain. This clone's antigen is unknown. No much larger clone is present one base from it, and per-base qualities are unavailable. Using the deep immunoSEQ assay, TCR CDR3 regions were amplified from genomic DNA by multiplex PCR. Extracted genomic DNA from each cell subset was distributed evenly across all wells of several immunoSEQ 96-well plates, and each plate was treated as a replicate. For sorted subsets, 200 to 250 ng of genomic DNA, equivalent to some 30,000 T cell genomes, went into each replicate PCR. The purified libraries were quantified using a Qubit 3.0 fluorometer, sized with a Bioanalyzer 2100, and then quantified again using the KAPA Library Quantification kit. Each immunoSEQ 96-well plate was sequenced on its own single-read 150-cycle Illumina NextSeq 550 flow cell. Under the source paper's analysis protocol: Because only junctional sequences without quality scores were contained in the immunoSEQ output, filtering matching that applied to full-length reads could not be performed. Sequences were annotated with PyIR, a Python wrapper for IgBLAST v1.9, and V/J genes and CDR3 were assigned using IMGT germline references. Reads were removed for weak V/J assignments (E-value above 1e-6), missing CDR3, stop codons, out-of-frame junctions, or ambiguous translated residues. V3J clonotypes were defined as sequences sharing the same inferred V gene, J gene, and CDR3 amino acid sequence. The percentage overlap between two repertoires was calculated by dividing the number of shared unique clonotypes by the size of the smaller repertoire. Three approaches were used to assess repertoire richness: RTK rarefaction, the Chao1 estimator, and Recon v2.1 estimates of unobserved clonotypes. Generation probabilities for all TCRbeta clonotypes obtained by the gDNA method from several donors were computed using OLGA. TCRdb retrieved this table from immuneACCESS and kept in-frame rearrangements only. Not all clones are present; in checked studies, unresolved V genes account for under half, and no reason is known for the remainder. The DNA gave D and trimming, while V, J and clone size come from that table. This sample gives more than 2 million clones in total; 85% to 95% of them show up just once. The top ten constitute about 1.6% of the sample.

CD8 naive samples were obtained by positive selection for CCR7 among CD45RO-negative cells, yielding a CD45RA+CCR7+ population from which TemRA cells were excluded. Healthy HIV-negative adults with no recently reported acute infections or vaccinations were included as donors. All donors were Caucasian adults living in Nashville, Tennessee, USA. Blood was collected by leukapheresis, and PBMCs were isolated by Ficoll-Histopaque density gradient centrifugation and then cryopreserved in liquid nitrogen vapor phase. Analytical flow cytometry was used to check the purity and quantity of every magnetically sorted T cell population. Each sorted fraction had its genomic DNA isolated and then quantified by UV absorbance on a Nanodrop 2000c. The data are from a study of shared clonotypes between healthy human individuals (dated by TCRdb to about 2020). Notes on the research overall: The cohort included three men and two women between 18 and 49 years of age. For each donor, three plates each were used for CD4 naive and CD4 memory, two plates were used for CD8 naive, and one plate was used for CD8 memory. Between about 0.94 and 8.9 billion PBMCs per donor were obtained by leukapheresis. To increase sequencing depth and limit assay-specific biases, TCR repertoire library preparation and sequencing were carried out by different laboratories using diverse techniques. To estimate repertoire size and how much clonotypes are shared between individuals, the study performed deep sequencing of blood TCR repertoires from five healthy adults. What the authors observed across the whole study: Only blood was sampled, and tissue TCR repertoires likely differ from those in blood. Compared with non-shared clonotypes, the clonotypes found in all four sorted-subset donors had higher generation probabilities. Incomplete sequencing was indicated by rarefaction of sorted-subset datasets, despite the large sequencing depth. Approximately 5% of naive CD4, around 3.6% of naive CD8, 2.3% of memory CD4, and around 0.4% of memory CD8 clonotypes were shared across a few donors. Larger estimated clonotype richness was generally found for naive subsets than for memory subsets. Based on pairwise subsampling, the degree of clonotype sharing among donors was expected to be affected by sequencing depth. Because the study included only a small number of donors, the genetic and exposure-history diversity represented was limited.

Sequences ENHRY (CDR1) and SYGVKD (CDR2) are obtained from the germline V gene. The CDR3 goes from the cysteine to the phenylalanine over 17 residues. Kept here is only the CDR3 DNA, which spans 51 bases and is read in frame from base 1. V and J lose 0 bases and 0 bases, and a span of 15 bases separates them. The TCR comes from a man between 18 and 35 years old in good health. Some clones in this sample may be carry-over from other donors' samples. The rearrangement combines TRBV10-3 with TRBJ2-7, with TRBD2 perhaps the D gene, on 6 matching bases. Sequencing was done on a sample of naive CD8+ T cells from PBMCs. This specimen's cell subset or site label, interpreted: CD45RA+CCR7+. The sequenced DNA is TGTGCCATCAGTGAGTCCCTACTTAGCGGTATCTCCTACGAGCAGTACTTC. This yields the protein CAISESLLSGISYEQYF.